Following are 3 T cell receptor beta chains from one sample sequenced in a study of blood T cell repertoires in COVID-19. The data were produced by immunoSEQ multiplex PCR, yet TCRdb's version contains in-frame clones alone and is incomplete. The table includes fewer than 200,000 clones, around 83% detected once. The sample consisted of PBMCs or T cells enriched from blood (not recorded which). Receptor source: a woman between 45 and 65 years old in a cohort exposed to, infected with or recovered from COVID-19 (not recorded which).

The V call is TRBV7-6, the J call TRBJ1-2; 7 nucleotides match TRBD1. The CDR3 sequence is 16 residues long. Germline-derived CDR1 and CDR2 are SGHVS and FNYEAQ. V lost 5 bases, J lost 6 bases, and 15 bases stayed unmatched. The CDR3 protein is CASSPHPTGISNGYTF. The CDR3 DNA follows: TGTGCCAGCAGCCCCCACCCGACAGGGATCAGTAATGGCTACACCTTC.

V and J are TRBV12-3 or TRBV12-4 and TRBJ2-1; no clear D. V was clipped by 5 bases and J by 11 bases, with 16 bases between them. CDR3 size: 13 residues. The CDR3 is CASSLKPRLKQFF. CDR3 in DNA: TGTGCCAGCAGTCTTAAACCCAGATTGAAGCAGTTCTTC.

The rearrangement uses TRBV28 and TRBJ2-5, with TRBD1 as a possible D gene (5 bases). The ends were cut back, 0 bases at V and 1 base at J, with 15 bases in the middle. The germline V gene has CDR1 MDHEN and CDR2 SYDVKM. This CDR3 region has 17 residues. CDR3 sequence: CASSLWDNTLFQETQYF. CDR3 DNA sequence: TGTGCCAGCAGTTTATGGGACAACACCCTTTTCCAAGAGACCCAGTACTTC.